The source of this T cell receptor (beta chain) is a study of lymphopenia after photon versus proton radiotherapy. Overall study findings and caveats: Larger post-nadir TCR diversity loss correlated inversely with survival in deceased patients. Post-nadir diversity loss with photons came from oligoclonal expansion, particularly CD8+ Temra cells. Relative stability marked proton patients; photon patients lost diversity and naive cells.

Clones were sequenced by immunoSEQ multiplex PCR, and TCRdb holds only the in-frame ones, with some missing. The sample lists around 53,000 clones; over 70% were seen once. In the case of this clone: Its antigen is unknown.

The sample in question was peripheral blood, obtained from a patient treated with photon-based radiotherapy. The sequence derives from a man over 45 with gastric cancer.

CDR3 sequence (DNA): TGTGCCTGGAGTGTACTCTATGGCTACACCTTC. This encodes CAWSVLYGYTF. J is TRBJ1-2 and V is TRBV30; D not certain. CDR3 length: 11 residues. Trimming shortened V by 0 bases and J by 4 bases, and 3 bases separated the two germline ends. Germline assignment: CDR1 GTSNPN and CDR2 SVGIG (reference sequence).